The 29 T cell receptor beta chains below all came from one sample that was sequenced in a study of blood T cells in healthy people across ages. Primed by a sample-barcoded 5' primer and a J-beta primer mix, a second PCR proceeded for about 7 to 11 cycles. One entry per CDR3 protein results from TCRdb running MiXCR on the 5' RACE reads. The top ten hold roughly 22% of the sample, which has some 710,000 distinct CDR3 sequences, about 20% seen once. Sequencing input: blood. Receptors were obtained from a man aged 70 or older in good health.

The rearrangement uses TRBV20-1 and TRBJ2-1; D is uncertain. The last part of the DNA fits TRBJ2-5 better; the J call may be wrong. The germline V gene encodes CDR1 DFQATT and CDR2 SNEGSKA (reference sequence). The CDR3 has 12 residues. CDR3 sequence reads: CSATDGQETQYF. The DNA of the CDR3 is TGCAGTGCTACGGACGGCCAAGAGACCCAGTACTTC.

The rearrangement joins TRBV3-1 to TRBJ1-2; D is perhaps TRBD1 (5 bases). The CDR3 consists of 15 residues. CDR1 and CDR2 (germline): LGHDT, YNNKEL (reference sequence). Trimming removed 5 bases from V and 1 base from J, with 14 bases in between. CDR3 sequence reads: CASSTRGTLNYGYTF. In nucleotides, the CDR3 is TGTGCCAGCAGCACCCGGGGGACCCTTAACTATGGCTACACCTTC. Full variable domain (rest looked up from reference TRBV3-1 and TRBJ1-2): DTAVSQTPKYLVTQMGNDKSIKCEQNLGHDTMYWYKQDSKKFLKIMFSYNNKELIINETVPNRFSPKSPDKAHLNLHINSLELGDSAVYFCASSTRGTLNYGYTFGSGTRLTVV.

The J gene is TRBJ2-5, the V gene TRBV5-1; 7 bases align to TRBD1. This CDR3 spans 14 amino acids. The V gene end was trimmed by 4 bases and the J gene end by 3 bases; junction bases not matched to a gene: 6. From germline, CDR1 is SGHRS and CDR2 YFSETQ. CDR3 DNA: TGCGCCAGCAGCACCCGGGACAGAGAAGAGACCCAGTACTTC. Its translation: CASSTRDREETQYF.

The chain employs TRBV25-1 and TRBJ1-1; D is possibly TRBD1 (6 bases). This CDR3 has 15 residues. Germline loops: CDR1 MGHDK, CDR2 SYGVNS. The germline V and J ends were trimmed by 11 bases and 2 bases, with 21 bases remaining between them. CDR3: CAAGGGQGLNTEAFF. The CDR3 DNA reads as TGTGCCGCCGGCGGGGGGCAGGGATTAAACACTGAAGCTTTCTTT.

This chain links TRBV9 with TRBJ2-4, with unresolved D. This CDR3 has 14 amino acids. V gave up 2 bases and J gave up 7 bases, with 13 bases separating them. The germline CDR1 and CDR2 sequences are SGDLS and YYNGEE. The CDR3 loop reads CASSVGPGVNIQYF. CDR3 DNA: TGTGCCAGCAGCGTCGGCCCTGGGGTGAACATTCAGTACTTC.

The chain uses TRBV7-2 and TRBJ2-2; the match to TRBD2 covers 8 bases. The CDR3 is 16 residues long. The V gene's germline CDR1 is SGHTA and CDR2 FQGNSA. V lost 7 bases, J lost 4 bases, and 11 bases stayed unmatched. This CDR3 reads CASTSRSGSITGELFF. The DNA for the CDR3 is TGTGCCAGCACATCGAGGAGCGGGAGTATCACCGGGGAGCTGTTTTTT.

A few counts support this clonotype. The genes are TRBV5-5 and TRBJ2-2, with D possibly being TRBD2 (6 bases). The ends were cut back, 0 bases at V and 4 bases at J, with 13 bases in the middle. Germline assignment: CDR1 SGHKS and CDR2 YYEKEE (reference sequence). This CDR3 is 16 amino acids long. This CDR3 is CASSLVADGGTGELFF. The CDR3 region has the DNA TGTGCCAGCAGCTTGGTGGCTGACGGGGGCACCGGGGAGCTGTTTTTT.

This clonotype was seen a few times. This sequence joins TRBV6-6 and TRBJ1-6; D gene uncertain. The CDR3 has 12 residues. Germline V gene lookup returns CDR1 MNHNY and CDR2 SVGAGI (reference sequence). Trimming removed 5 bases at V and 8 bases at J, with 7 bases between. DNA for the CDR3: TGTGCCAGCAGTGCTCTAGATTCACCCCTCCACTTT. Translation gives CASSALDSPLHF.

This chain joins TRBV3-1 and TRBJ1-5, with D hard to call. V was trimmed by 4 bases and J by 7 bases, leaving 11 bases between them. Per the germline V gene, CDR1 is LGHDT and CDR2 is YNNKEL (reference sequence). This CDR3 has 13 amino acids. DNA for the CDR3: TGTGCCAGCAGCCTCTCACAGTCCCAGCCCCAGCATTTT. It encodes CASSLSQSQPQHF.

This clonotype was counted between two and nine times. The CDR3 loop reads CASSPRDRSRSTEAFF. The CDR3 DNA follows: TGTGCCAGCAGCCCCAGGGACAGATCAAGGAGCACTGAAGCTTTCTTT. The genes are TRBV3-1 and TRBJ1-1; 7 bases align to TRBD1. This CDR3 spans 16 amino acids. The J segment lost 4 bases and the V segment lost 4 bases, leaving 12 bases of the junction unmatched. Germline V gene data show CDR1 as LGHDT and CDR2 as YNNKEL (reference sequence). Variable domain in full (rest from reference TRBV3-1 and TRBJ1-1): DTAVSQTPKYLVTQMGNDKSIKCEQNLGHDTMYWYKQDSKKFLKIMFSYNNKELIINETVPNRFSPKSPDKAHLNLHINSLELGDSAVYFCASSPRDRSRSTEAFFGQGTRLTVV.

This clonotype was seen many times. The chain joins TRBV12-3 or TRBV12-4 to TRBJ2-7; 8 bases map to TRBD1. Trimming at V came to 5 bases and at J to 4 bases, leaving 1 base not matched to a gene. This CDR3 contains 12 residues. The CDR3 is CASSRTGYEQYF. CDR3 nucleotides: TGTGCCAGCAGTCGGACAGGGTACGAGCAGTACTTC.

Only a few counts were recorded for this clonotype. The CDR3 loop is CASRRTGTNYGYTF. The CDR3 nucleotides are TGTGCCAGCAGACGAACAGGGACTAACTATGGCTACACCTTC. V is TRBV12-3 or TRBV12-4 and J is TRBJ1-2, with D possibly being TRBD1 (6 bases). The V end was cut by 6 bases, the J end by 0 bases, with 11 bases between. CDR3 length equals 14 residues.

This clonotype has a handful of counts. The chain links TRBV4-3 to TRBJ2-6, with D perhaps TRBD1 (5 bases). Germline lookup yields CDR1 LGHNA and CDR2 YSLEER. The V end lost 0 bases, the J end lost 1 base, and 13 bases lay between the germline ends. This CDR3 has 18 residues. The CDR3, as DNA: TGCGCCAGCAGCCAAGATGGCGCAGGGTTGTCTGGGGCCAACGTCCTGACTTTC. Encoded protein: CASSQDGAGLSGANVLTF.

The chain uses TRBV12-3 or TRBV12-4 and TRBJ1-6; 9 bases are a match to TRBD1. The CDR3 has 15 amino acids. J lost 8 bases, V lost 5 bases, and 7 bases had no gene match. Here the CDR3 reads CASSGDRAEYSPLHF. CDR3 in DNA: TGTGCCAGCAGTGGGGACAGGGCGGAGTATTCACCCCTCCACTTT.

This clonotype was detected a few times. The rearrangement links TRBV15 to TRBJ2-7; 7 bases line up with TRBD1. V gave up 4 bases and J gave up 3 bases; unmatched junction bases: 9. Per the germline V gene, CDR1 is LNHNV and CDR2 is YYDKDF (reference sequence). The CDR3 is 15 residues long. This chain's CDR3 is CATSTGQLAFYEQYV. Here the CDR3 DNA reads TGTGCCACCAGCACGGGACAGCTTGCTTTCTACGAGCAGTACGTC.

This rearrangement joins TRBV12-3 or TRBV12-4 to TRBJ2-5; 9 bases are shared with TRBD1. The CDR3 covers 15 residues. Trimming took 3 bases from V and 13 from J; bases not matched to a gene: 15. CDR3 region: CASSLGTGSGAPPYF. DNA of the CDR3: TGTGCCAGCAGTTTGGGGACAGGGTCGGGCGCCCCCCCGTACTTC.

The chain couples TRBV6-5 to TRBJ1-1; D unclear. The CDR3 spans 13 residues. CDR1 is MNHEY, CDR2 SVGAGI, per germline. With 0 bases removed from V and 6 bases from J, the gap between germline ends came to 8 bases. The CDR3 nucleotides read TGTGCCAGCAGTTACTCTTCACCGTCTGAAGCTTTCTTT. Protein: CASSYSSPSEAFF.

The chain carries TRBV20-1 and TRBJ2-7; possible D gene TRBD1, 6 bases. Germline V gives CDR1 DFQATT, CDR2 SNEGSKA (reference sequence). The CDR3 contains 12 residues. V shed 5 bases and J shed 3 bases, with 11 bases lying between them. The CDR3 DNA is TGCAGTGCTGGTCGACAGGACTACGAGCAGTACTTC. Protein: CSAGRQDYEQYF.

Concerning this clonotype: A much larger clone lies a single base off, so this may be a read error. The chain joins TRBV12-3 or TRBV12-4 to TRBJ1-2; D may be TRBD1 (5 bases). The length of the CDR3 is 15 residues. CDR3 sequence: CAGSLVGVAVNGYTF. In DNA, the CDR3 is TGTGCCGGCAGCTTGGTAGGGGTGGCGGTTAATGGCTACACCTTC.

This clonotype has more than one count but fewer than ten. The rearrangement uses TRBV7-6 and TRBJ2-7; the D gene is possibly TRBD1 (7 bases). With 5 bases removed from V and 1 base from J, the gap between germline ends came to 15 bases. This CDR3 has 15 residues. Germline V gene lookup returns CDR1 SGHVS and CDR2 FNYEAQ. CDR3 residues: CASSGGTDLSYEQYF. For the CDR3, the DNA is TGTGCCAGCAGCGGGGGGACAGACCTATCCTACGAGCAGTACTTC.

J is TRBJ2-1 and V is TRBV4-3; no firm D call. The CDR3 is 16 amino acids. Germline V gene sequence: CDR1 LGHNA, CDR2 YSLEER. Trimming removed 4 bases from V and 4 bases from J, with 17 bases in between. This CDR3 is CASSPDAGGRYNEQFF. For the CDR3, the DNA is TGCGCCAGCAGCCCCGACGCAGGTGGTAGGTACAATGAGCAGTTCTTC.

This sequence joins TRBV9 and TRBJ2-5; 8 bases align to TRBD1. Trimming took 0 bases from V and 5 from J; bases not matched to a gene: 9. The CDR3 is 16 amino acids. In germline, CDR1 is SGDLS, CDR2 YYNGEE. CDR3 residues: CASSVAGTGWGETQYF. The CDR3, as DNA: TGTGCCAGCAGCGTAGCTGGGACAGGTTGGGGGGAGACCCAGTACTTC.

The CDR3 DNA reads as TGCGCCAGCAGCTTGGAGGGACAGGGGGGCGAAAAACTGTTTTTT. This encodes CASSLEGQGGEKLFF. The chain combines TRBV5-1 with TRBJ1-4, with 11 bases lining up with TRBD1. CDR3 length equals 15 residues. Unmatched junction bases numbered 3, after V lost 0 bases and J lost 8 bases. The germline gives CDR1 SGHRS, CDR2 YFSETQ.

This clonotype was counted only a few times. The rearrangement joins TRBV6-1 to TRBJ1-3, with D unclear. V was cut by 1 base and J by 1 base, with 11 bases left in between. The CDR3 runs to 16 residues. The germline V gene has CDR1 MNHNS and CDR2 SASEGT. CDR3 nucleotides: TGTGCCAGCAGTGAAGGGTTTTGGGGTTCTGGAAACACCATATATTTT. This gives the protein CASSEGFWGSGNTIYF.

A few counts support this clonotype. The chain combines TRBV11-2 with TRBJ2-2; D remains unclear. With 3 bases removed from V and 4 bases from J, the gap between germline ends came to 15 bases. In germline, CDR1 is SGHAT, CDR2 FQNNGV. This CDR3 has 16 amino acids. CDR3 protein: CASSFSGGISTGELFF. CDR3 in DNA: TGTGCCAGCAGCTTTTCCGGCGGTATTTCCACCGGGGAGCTGTTTTTT.

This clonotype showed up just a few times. The DNA for the CDR3 is TGCGCCAGCAGCTTGGGCCCCCTGACAGGGAATCCTGAAAAACTGTTTTTT. It is translated as CASSLGPLTGNPEKLFF. V gene TRBV5-1 combines with J gene TRBJ1-4; 7 bases align to TRBD1. V shed 0 bases, J shed 7 bases, and the junction held 12 bases outside the gene matches. The V gene's germline CDR1 is SGHRS and CDR2 YFSETQ. The length of the CDR3 is 17 residues.

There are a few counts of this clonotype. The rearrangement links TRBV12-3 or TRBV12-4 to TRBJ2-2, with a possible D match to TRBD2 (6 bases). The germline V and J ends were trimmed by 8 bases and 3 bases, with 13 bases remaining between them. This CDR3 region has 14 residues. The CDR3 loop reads CASGPGLDTGELFF. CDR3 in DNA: TGTGCCAGCGGGCCGGGACTGGACACCGGGGAGCTGTTTTTT.

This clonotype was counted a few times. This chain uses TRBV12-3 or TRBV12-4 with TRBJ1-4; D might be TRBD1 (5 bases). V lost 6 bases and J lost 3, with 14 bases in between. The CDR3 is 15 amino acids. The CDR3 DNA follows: TGTGCCAGCAGCCAAGGTCAGGGATCTAATGAAAAACTGTTTTTT. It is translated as CASSQGQGSNEKLFF.

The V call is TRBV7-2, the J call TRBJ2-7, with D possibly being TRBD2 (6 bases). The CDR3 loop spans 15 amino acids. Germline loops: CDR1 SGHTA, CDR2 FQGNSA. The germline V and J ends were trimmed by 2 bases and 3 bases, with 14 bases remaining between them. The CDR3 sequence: CASSLSPSVIYEQYV. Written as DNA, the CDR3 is TGTGCCAGCAGCTTATCTCCTAGCGTAATCTACGAGCAGTACGTC.